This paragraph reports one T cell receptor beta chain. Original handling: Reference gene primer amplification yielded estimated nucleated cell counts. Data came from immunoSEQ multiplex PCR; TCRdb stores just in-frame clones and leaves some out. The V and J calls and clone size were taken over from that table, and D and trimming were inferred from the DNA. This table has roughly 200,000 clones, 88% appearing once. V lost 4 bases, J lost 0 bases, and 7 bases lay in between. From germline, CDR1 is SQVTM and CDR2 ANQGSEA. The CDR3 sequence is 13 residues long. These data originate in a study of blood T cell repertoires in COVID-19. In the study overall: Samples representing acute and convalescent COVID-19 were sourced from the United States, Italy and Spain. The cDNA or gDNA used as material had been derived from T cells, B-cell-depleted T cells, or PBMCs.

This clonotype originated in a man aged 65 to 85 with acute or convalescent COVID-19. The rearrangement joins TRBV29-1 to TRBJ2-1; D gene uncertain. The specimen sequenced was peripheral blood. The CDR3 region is CSVAADSYNEQFF. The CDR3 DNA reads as TGCAGCGTTGCGGCGGACTCCTACAATGAGCAGTTCTTC.